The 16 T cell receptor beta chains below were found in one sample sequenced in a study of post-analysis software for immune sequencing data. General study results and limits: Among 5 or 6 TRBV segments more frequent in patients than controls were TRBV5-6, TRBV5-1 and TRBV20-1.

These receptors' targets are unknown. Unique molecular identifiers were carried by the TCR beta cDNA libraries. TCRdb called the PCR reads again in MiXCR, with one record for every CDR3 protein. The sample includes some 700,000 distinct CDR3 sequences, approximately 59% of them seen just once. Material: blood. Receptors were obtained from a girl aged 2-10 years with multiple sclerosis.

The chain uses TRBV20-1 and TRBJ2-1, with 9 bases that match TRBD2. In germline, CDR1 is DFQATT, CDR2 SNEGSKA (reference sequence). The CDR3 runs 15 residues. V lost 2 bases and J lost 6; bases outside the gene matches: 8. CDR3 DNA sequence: TGCAGTGCTAGATTAGCGGGGGTCACCTGCAATGAGCAGTTCTTC. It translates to CSARLAGVTCNEQFF.

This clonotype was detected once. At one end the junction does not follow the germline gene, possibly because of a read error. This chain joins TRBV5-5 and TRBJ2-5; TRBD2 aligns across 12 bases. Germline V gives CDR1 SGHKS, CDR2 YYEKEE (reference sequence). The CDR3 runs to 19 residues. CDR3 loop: CASNLGDPGTSGFRETQYF. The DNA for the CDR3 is TGTGCCAGCAACTTGGGGGACCCCGGGACTAGCGGGTTTAGAGAGACCCAGTACTTC.

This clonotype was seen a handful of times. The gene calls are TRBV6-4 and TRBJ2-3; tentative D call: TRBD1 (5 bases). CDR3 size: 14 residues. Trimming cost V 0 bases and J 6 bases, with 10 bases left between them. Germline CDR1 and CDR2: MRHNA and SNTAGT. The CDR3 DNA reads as TGTGCCAGCAGTGACTCGGCAGGGCGCGATACGCAGTATTTT. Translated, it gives CASSDSAGRDTQYF.

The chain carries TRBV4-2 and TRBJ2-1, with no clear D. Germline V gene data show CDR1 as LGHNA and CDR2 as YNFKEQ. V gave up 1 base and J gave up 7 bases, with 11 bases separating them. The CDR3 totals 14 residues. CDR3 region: CASSQVGASNEQFF. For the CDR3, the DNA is TGTGCCAGCAGCCAAGTCGGAGCGTCGAATGAGCAGTTCTTC.

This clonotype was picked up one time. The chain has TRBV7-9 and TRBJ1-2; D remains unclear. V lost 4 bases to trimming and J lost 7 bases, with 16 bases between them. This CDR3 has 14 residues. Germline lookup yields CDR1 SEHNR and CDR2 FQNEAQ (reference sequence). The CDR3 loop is CASSSLGPETGYTF. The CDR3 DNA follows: TGTGCCAGCAGCTCCCTAGGGCCAGAGACTGGCTACACCTTC.

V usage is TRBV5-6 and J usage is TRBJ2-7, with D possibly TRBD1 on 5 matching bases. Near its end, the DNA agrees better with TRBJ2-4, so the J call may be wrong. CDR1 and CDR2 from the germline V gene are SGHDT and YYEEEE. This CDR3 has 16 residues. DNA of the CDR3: TGTGCCAGCAGCTTGGAAGGGGCCTCCGGGCTCGTCATTCAGTACTTC. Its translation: CASSLEGASGLVIQYF.

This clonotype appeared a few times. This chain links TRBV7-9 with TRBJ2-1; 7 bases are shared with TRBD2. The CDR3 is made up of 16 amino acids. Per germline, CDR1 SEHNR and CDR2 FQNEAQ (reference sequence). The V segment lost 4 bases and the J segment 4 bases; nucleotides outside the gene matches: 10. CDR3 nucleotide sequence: TGTGCCAGCAGCTCTAGCGGAGGGGCCTCTTACAATGAGCAGTTCTTC. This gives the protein CASSSSGGASYNEQFF.

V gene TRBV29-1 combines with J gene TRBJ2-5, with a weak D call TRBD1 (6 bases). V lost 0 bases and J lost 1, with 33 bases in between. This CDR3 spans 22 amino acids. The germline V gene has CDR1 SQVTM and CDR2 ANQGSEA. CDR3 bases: TGCAGCGTTGAAGATCTTCCCTCCTACCGGGTCACCCTCCAAGGGGGCCAAGAGACCCAGTACTTC. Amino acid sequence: CSVEDLPSYRVTLQGGQETQYF.

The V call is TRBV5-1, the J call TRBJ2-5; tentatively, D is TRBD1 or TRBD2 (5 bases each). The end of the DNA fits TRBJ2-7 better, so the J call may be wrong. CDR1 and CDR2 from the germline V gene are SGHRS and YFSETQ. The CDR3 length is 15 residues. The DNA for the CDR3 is TGCGCCAGCAGCTTGGATGGGACGAGCTCCTACGAGCAGTACTTC. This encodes CASSLDGTSSYEQYF.

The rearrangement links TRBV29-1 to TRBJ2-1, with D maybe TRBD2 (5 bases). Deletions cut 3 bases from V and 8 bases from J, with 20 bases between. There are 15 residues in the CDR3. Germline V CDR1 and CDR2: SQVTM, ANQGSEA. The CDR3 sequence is CSVDLHGLPRDEQFF. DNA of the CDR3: TGCAGCGTTGATCTCCATGGACTGCCTAGGGATGAGCAGTTCTTC.

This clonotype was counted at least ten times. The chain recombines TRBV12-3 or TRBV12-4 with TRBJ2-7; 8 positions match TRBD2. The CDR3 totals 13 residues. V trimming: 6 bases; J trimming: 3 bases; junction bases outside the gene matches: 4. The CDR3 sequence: CASSFGGGYEQYF. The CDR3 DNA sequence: TGTGCCAGCAGCTTCGGGGGGGGCTACGAGCAGTACTTC.

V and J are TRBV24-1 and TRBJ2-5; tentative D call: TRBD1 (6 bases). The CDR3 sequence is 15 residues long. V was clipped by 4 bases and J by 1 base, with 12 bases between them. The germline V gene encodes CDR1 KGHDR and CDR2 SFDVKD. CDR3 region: CATSEPTGFQETQYF. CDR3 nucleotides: TGTGCCACCAGTGAGCCCACAGGGTTCCAAGAGACCCAGTACTTC.

CDR3 bases: TGCAGCGTTGCCCATGAAGGAAGAGTGCGCGGCTACACCTTC. Translated, it gives CSVAHEGRVRGYTF. The rearrangement uses TRBV29-1 and TRBJ1-2; D is ambiguous. V lost 4 bases and J lost 8, with 20 bases in between. The CDR3 sequence is 14 residues long. Germline V CDR1 and CDR2: SQVTM, ANQGSEA.

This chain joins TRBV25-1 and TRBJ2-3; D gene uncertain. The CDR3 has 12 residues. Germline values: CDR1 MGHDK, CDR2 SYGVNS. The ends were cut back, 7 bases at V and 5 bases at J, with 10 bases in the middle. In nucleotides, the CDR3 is TGTGCCAGCACTAGTGTTGGAGATACGCAGTATTTT. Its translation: CASTSVGDTQYF.

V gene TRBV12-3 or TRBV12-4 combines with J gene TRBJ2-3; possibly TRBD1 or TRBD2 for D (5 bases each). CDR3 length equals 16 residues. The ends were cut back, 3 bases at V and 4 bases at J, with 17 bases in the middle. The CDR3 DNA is TGTGCCAGCAGTTTTTGGGGGAGAGCTGTCGCAGATACGCAGTATTTT. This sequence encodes CASSFWGRAVADTQYF.

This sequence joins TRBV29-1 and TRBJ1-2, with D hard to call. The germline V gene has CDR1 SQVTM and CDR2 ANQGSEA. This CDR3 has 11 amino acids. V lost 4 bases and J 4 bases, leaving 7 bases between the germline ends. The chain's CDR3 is CSVAGFYGYTF. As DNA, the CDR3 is TGCAGCGTTGCCGGTTTCTATGGCTACACCTTC. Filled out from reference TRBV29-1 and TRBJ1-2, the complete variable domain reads SAVISQKPSRDICQRGTSLTIQCQVDSQVTMMFWYRQQPGQSLTLIATANQGSEATYESGFVIDKFPISRPNLTFSTLTVSNMSPEDSSIYLCSVAGFYGYTFGSGTRLTVV.